This T cell receptor (beta chain) comes out of a study of CD8 T cells in Susac syndrome. Sequencing of TCR beta was undertaken in CD8+ and CD4+ T cells derived from blood. The multiple sclerosis control group comprised treatment-naive patients with stable or active relapsing-remitting disease. There are 14 residues in the CDR3. The trim removed 1 base at V and 5 bases at J, leaving 4 bases unmatched. The germline V gene has CDR1 SEHNR and CDR2 FQNEAQ (reference sequence). Random-hexamer reverse transcription was applied to roughly 0.5 to 1 ug RNA. Amplification of the TCR beta CDR3 was carried out by immunoSEQ multiplex PCR, which spanned a total of 54 Vbeta and 13 Jbeta segments. TCRdb reanalysed the immunoSEQ multiplex PCR reads using MiXCR and keeps one entry per CDR3 protein. The sample shows about 130,000 distinct CDR3 sequences, roughly 94% of them seen only once.

The sequence came from a human donor with multiple sclerosis. J is TRBJ2-7 and V is TRBV7-9, with 8 bases lining up with TRBD2. The material sequenced was CD4+ T cells from PBMCs. The CDR3 here is CASSLVGGAHEQYF. The CDR3 DNA is TGTGCCAGCAGCTTAGTCGGGGGGGCCCACGAGCAGTACTTC.